Listed here is a single TCR beta chain. Its antigen remains unknown. Germline-derived CDR1 and CDR2 are SGHDN and FVKESK. The CDR3 covers 11 residues. V was trimmed by 1 base and J by 5 bases, leaving 3 bases between them. This sample is drawn from a study of cytotoxic CD8 clonotypes in ibrutinib-treated CLL. Study at large: Partial response was seen in about 25 patients and complete response in 2; after median 68 months, around 14 stayed remitted, about 12 progressed. Sequenced samples delivered averages of around 260,000 productive templates and roughly 100,000 productive rearrangements.

TCRdb keeps only in-frame clones here, not all; method: immunoSEQ multiplex PCR. The sample consists of approximately 100,000 clones, roughly 57% of them appearing once. Study-wide points: Clonality was higher at baseline than in age-matched healthy donors and tracked circulating CD8+ T-cell counts.

This sample comprised PBMCs, obtained after 24 months of ibrutinib treatment. The genes are TRBV14 and TRBJ2-7; D gene uncertain. The receptor was isolated from a human donor with chronic lymphocytic leukemia. This chain's CDR3 is CASSQANEQYF. The CDR3 nucleotides are TGTGCCAGCAGCCAAGCCAACGAGCAGTACTTC.